These T cell receptor beta chains were read from a single sample in a study of cytomegalovirus exposure and HLA in healthy donors. Measured with immunoSEQ multiplex PCR; TCRdb has only the in-frame clones, and not every one. The sample includes around 200,000 clones, about 80% of them seen just once. The sample was PBMCs. The origin of the receptors is a woman younger than 45 in good health and CMV-seropositive. CDR3s include the opening cysteine and the closing phenylalanine or tryptophan. The D gene is left open where the match is weak. The listing skips clone size in some rows; elsewhere it reads once, few, many or a size class.

CDR3 DNA | CDR3 protein | clone size | J gene | V gene | D gene
TGTGCCAGCAGTTACTCTGGGGAGTCCTACGAGCAGTACTTC | CASSYSGESYEQYF | few | TRBJ2-7 | TRBV6-5 | NA
TGCGCCAGCAGCCTATGGGTTGGCGCTAGCCCGGGGCCCCAGCATTTT | CASSLWVGASPGPQHF | NA | TRBJ1-5 | TRBV4-3 | NA
TGTGCCAGCACGGGGGAGGGCGCCGGGGAGCTGTTTTTT | CASTGEGAGELFF | NA | TRBJ2-2 | TRBV25-1 | TRBD2
TGTGCCAGCAGCATATGGGGACAGTCATGGAACATTCAGTACTTC | CASSIWGQSWNIQYF | NA | TRBJ2-4 | TRBV9 | TRBD1
TGTGCCAGCAGTGACCAACCCTCTAGCGGATACACAGATACGCAGTATTTT | CASSDQPSSGYTDTQYF | NA | TRBJ2-3 | TRBV6-4 | TRBD2
TGTGCCAGCAGCTTAGCGAGGTATAACGAGCAGTACTTC | CASSLARYNEQYF | NA | TRBJ2-7 | TRBV7-6 | NA
TGTGCCAGCAGCCCTTGGACTAGCGGTCCATGGGCCCAGTACTTC | CASSPWTSGPWAQYF | NA | TRBJ2-5 | TRBV11-2 | TRBD2
TGTGCCAGCAGCGTAGAAGGACAGCCGATTTACGAGCAGTACTTC | CASSVEGQPIYEQYF | NA | TRBJ2-7 | TRBV9 | NA
TGTGCCAGCAGCTTGGTAGTAGGGGACACTATGAACACTGAAGCTTTCTTT | CASSLVVGDTMNTEAFF | once | TRBJ1-1 | TRBV5-6 | NA
TGCGCCAGCAGCCAAACAGGTTCTGAAGCTTTCTTT | CASSQTGSEAFF | few | TRBJ1-1 | TRBV4-1 | NA
TGTGCCAGCAGCTACACACAGGGGCACTCCTACGAGCAGTACTTC | CASSYTQGHSYEQYF | NA | TRBJ2-7 | TRBV7-2 | TRBD1
TGTGCCAGCAGTTTAGGCGGCGGGGTTGAAAAACTGTTTTTT | CASSLGGGVEKLFF | NA | TRBJ1-4 | TRBV6-5 | NA
TGTGCCAGCAGCTTGAGCGTGGACAGGGGCTCTGGAAACACCATATATTTT | CASSLSVDRGSGNTIYF | NA | TRBJ1-3 | TRBV5-8 | TRBD1
TGTGCCAGCAGCTTATTGGTTAGCTCTGGGGCCAACGTCCTGACTTTC | CASSLLVSSGANVLTF | NA | TRBJ2-6 | TRBV5-5 | NA
TGTGCCAGCAGCCCCGGCGGAGGGGACCTGAACACTGAAGCTTTCTTT | CASSPGGGDLNTEAFF | NA | TRBJ1-1 | TRBV6-6 | NA
TGCGCCAGCAGCTTGGTACAGGCGTTCACAGATACGCAGTATTTT | CASSLVQAFTDTQYF | NA | TRBJ2-3 | TRBV5-1 | NA
TGCGCCAGCAGCCAAGATAGCGGAGACCCCTCTTACGAGCAGTACTTC | CASSQDSGDPSYEQYF | NA | TRBJ2-7 | TRBV4-3 | NA
TGTGCCAGCAGTGCAGGGGGGACTGAAGCTTTCTTT | CASSAGGTEAFF | NA | TRBJ1-1 | TRBV2 | TRBD1
TGTGCCAGCAGACAAAGGGGGGGAGGTATTGACACCGGGGAGCTGTTTTTT | CASRQRGGGIDTGELFF | NA | TRBJ2-2 | TRBV27 | NA
TGTGCCAGCTCCCCAGGGGGCGGCTCACCCCTCCACTTT | CASSPGGGSPLHF | few | TRBJ1-6 | TRBV5-6 | TRBD1
TGTGCCAGCAGCTTCCCCGGGTGGGACACCGGGGAGCTGTTTTTT | CASSFPGWDTGELFF | few | TRBJ2-2 | TRBV11-2 | NA
TGTGCCAGCAGCCCCCAGACAGGGATGAACACTGAAGCTTTCTTT | CASSPQTGMNTEAFF | few | TRBJ1-1 | TRBV2 | TRBD1
TGTGCCAGCAGCGCCGACGTGGGAGTGGGTGAAAAACTGTTTTTT | CASSADVGVGEKLFF | NA | TRBJ1-4 | TRBV7-9 | NA
TGTGCCACCAGCAGAGGGGTAGGGGGGGGGCTTAATCAGCCCCAGCATTTT | CATSRGVGGGLNQPQHF | NA | TRBJ1-5 | TRBV15 | NA
TGTGCCAGCAGCGCAAGACAGGGGGAAGGGAACACTGAAGCTTTCTTT | CASSARQGEGNTEAFF | NA | TRBJ1-1 | TRBV9 | TRBD1
TGTGCCAGCAGCTTGGTCGACAGCTCCTATGGCTACACCTTC | CASSLVDSSYGYTF | NA | TRBJ1-2 | TRBV7-9 | NA
TGTGCCAGCAGCCAACCGGGGGTGTATCTGGGTGGCACAGATACGCAGTATTTT | CASSQPGVYLGGTDTQYF | once | TRBJ2-3 | TRBV14 | NA
TGTGCCTGGAGTCCGGGGGGGAGTTACAATGAGCAGTTCTTC | CAWSPGGSYNEQFF | NA | TRBJ2-1 | TRBV30 | TRBD2
TGTGCCATCAGTGAGTCTCGCGGCGCAAGAAACCACAATGAGCAGTTCTTC | CAISESRGARNHNEQFF | NA | TRBJ2-1 | TRBV10-3 | NA
TGTGCCAGCAGTGAGAGCTCTGGAAACACCATATATTTT | CASSESSGNTIYF | NA | TRBJ1-3 | TRBV27 | NA
TGTGCCAGCAGCTCATACTTTCTCCTAAATGAGCAGTTCTTC | CASSSYFLLNEQFF | NA | TRBJ2-1 | TRBV7-9 | NA
TGTGCCAGCACATGGACAGGGGGCAGCACAGATACGCAGTATTTT | CASTWTGGSTDTQYF | NA | TRBJ2-3 | TRBV6-5 | TRBD1
TGCGCCAGCAGCTTGGGACAGGCCTTCTCTGGAAACACCATATATTTT | CASSLGQAFSGNTIYF | once | TRBJ1-3 | TRBV5-1 | NA